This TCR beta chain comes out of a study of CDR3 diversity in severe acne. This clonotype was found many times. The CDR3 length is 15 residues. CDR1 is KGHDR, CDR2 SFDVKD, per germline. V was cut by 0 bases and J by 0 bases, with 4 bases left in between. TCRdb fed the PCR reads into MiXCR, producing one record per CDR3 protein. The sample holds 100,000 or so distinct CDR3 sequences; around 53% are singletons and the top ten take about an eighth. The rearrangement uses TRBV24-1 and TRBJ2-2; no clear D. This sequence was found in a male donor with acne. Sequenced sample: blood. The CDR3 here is CATSDLSANTGELFF. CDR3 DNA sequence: TGTGCCACCAGTGATTTGTCGGCGAACACCGGGGAGCTGTTTTTT.